Presented here are 7 T cell receptor beta chains from one specimen sequenced in a study of T cell responses to AZD1222 COVID-19 vaccine. The method was immunoSEQ multiplex PCR; TCRdb's version includes in-frame clones alone and lacks a portion of them. The sample includes fewer than 150,000 clones, 75% to 95% of them seen just once. The sample consisted of peripheral blood, taken on day 0 of AZD1222 vaccination. The source of these receptors is an adult in good health.

The chain carries TRBV10-3 and TRBJ2-3; TRBD2 agrees at 9 bases. CDR3 size: 15 residues. The V and J ends lost 2 bases and 6 bases, in that order; junction bases with no gene match: 6. Looked up from germline, CDR1 is ENHRY and CDR2 is SYGVKD. CDR3 nucleotides: TGTGCCATCAGTGAGCGATTAGCGGGAGTGGATACGCAGTATTTT. Residues: CAISERLAGVDTQYF.

The chain carries TRBV9 and TRBJ1-4; tentatively, D is TRBD1 (6 bases). CDR3 size: 18 residues. With 0 bases removed from V and 7 bases from J, the gap between germline ends came to 22 bases. Germline lookup yields CDR1 SGDLS and CDR2 YYNGEE. Here the CDR3 reads CASSVAPASGGGSEKLFF. The CDR3 DNA follows: TGTGCCAGCAGCGTAGCTCCGGCGAGTGGGGGGGGCAGTGAAAAACTGTTTTTT.

The chain employs TRBV4-1 and TRBJ2-1; D perhaps matches TRBD2 (6 bases). Trimming stripped 0 bases from V and 2 bases from J, with 8 bases between. CDR1 is MGHRA and CDR2 is YSYEKL in the germline V gene. The CDR3 spans 15 residues. This CDR3 reads CASSQDTGAYNEQFF. For the CDR3, the DNA is TGCGCCAGCAGCCAAGATACGGGGGCCTACAATGAGCAGTTCTTC.

The chain carries TRBV29-1 and TRBJ1-4; the D gene is possibly TRBD1 (6 bases). The CDR3 extends over 13 amino acids. The germline CDR1 and CDR2 sequences are SQVTM and ANQGSEA. V was clipped by 4 bases and J by 5 bases, with 11 bases between them. CDR3 protein: CSVAGQGNEKLFF. The DNA for the CDR3 is TGCAGCGTTGCGGGGCAGGGGAATGAAAAACTGTTTTTT.

This clone was observed once. V usage is TRBV2 and J usage is TRBJ1-2, with TRBD1 matching over 9 bases. Unmatched junction bases numbered 11, after V lost 6 bases and J lost 0 bases. Looked up from germline, CDR1 is SNHLY and CDR2 is FYNNEI. The CDR3 has 17 amino acids. The CDR3 DNA follows: TGTGCCAGCAGAGCGATACAGGGGGCTCCGACTAACTATGGCTACACCTTC. Its protein is CASRAIQGAPTNYGYTF.

This clone is medium-sized in the sample. The chain links TRBV5-1 to TRBJ1-2; 9 bases align to TRBD1. CDR1 is SGHRS and CDR2 is YFSETQ in the germline V gene. The J segment lost 6 bases and the V segment lost 5 bases, leaving 17 bases of the junction unmatched. The CDR3 runs 17 residues. The CDR3 loop reads CASRPFTNDRGDDGYTF. The CDR3 nucleotides are TGCGCCAGCAGACCCTTTACCAACGACAGGGGGGACGATGGCTACACCTTC.

V usage is TRBV19 and J usage is TRBJ2-6, with 15 nucleotides matching TRBD2. Germline V gene data show CDR1 as LNHDA and CDR2 as SQIVND (reference sequence). V gave up 6 bases and J gave up 2 bases; unmatched junction bases: 8. The CDR3 length is 19 residues. The DNA for the CDR3 is TGTGCCAGTAGCCGATGGACTAGCGGGAGGGCCACTGGGGCCAACGTCCTGACTTTC. It codes for CASSRWTSGRATGANVLTF. Together with reference TRBV19 and TRBJ2-6, the CDR3 gives the full variable domain: DGGITQSPKYLFRKEGQNVTLSCEQNLNHDAMYWYRQDPGQGLRLIYYSQIVNDFQKGDIAEGYSVSREKKESFPLTVTSAQKNPTAFYLCASSRWTSGRATGANVLTFGAGSRLTVL.